This T cell receptor beta chain was found in a study of T cells in Graves' hyperthyroidism and ophthalmopathy. Across the whole study: Sampling of peripheral blood happened at initial diagnosis, prior to any treatment.

The germline V gene encodes CDR1 SGHRS and CDR2 YFSETQ. V lost 0 bases, J lost 0 bases, and 5 bases stayed unmatched. CDR3 length equals 16 residues. It was RNA transcripts that yielded the amplified TCR beta CDR3 regions. First-round RT-PCR targeting the TCR CDR3 was performed with the HTBI primer set. TCRdb reprocessed the multiplex PCR reads with MiXCR, giving one entry per CDR3 protein. The data contain about 380,000 distinct CDR3 sequences, approximately 15% of them singletons. Each patient was aged 18 to 65 and had newly diagnosed hyperthyroidism of under 2 months' duration. Thyroid ultrasound and orbital computed tomography, with clinical symptoms and serum thyroxine and TRAb, informed diagnoses. This clonotype was seen ten or more times.

The chain carries TRBV5-1 and TRBJ2-7, with TRBD2 identical over 8 bases. What was sequenced was blood. The receptor comes from a man aged 30 to 39 with Graves' hyperthyroidism that later progressed to Graves' ophthalmopathy. The CDR3 spells CASSLGLAFSSYEQYF. CDR3 sequence (DNA): TGCGCCAGCAGCTTGGGACTAGCGTTTTCCTCCTACGAGCAGTACTTC.